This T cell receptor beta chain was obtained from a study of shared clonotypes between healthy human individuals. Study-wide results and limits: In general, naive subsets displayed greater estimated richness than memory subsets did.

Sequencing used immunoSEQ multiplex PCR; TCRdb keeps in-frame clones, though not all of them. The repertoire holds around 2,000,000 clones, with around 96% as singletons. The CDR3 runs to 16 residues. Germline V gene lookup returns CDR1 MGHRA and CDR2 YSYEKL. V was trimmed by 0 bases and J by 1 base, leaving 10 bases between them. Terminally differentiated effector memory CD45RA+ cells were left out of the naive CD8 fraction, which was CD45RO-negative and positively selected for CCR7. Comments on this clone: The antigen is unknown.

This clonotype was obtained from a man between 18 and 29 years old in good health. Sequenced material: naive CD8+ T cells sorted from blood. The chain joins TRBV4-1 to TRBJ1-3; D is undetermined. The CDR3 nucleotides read TGCGCCAGCAGCCAAGATCTTGGAATATCTGGAAACACCATATATTTT. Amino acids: CASSQDLGISGNTIYF.